These 3 T cell receptor beta chains came from one sample sequenced in a study of cytomegalovirus exposure and HLA in healthy donors. 60 Vbeta and 13 Jbeta primers were used in PCR. Here immunoSEQ multiplex PCR was the method, and the copy in TCRdb shows in-frame clones only, minus some. The data show hundreds of thousands of clones, more than 60% seen once. Sequencing input: PBMCs. The receptors were gathered from a girl aged 2 to 10 in good health and CMV-seronegative.

This chain joins TRBV19 and TRBJ1-1; D is unclear. The CDR3 is made up of 16 amino acids. V was clipped by 7 bases and J by 2 bases, with 20 bases between them. Germline CDR1 reads LNHDA; CDR2 reads SQIVND (reference sequence). CDR3 in DNA: TGTGCCAGTACCCCAACGTCGGCGGGATCTAACACTGAAGCTTTCTTT. This encodes CASTPTSAGSNTEAFF. Drawing the rest from reference TRBV19 and TRBJ1-1, the complete variable domain is DGGITQSPKYLFRKEGQNVTLSCEQNLNHDAMYWYRQDPGQGLRLIYYSQIVNDFQKGDIAEGYSVSREKKESFPLTVTSAQKNPTAFYLCASTPTSAGSNTEAFFGQGTRLTVV.

CDR3 residues: CASSLIGTSGDRRLQYF. In DNA, the CDR3 is TGTGCCAGCAGTCTTATCGGCACTAGCGGGGATAGACGATTGCAGTACTTC. This chain uses TRBV27 with TRBJ2-7, with 10 nucleotides matching TRBD2. Germline assignment: CDR1 MNHEY and CDR2 SMNVEV (reference sequence). After removal of 5 bases from V and 9 bases from J, the junction contained 19 bases not matched to a gene. CDR3 size: 17 residues.

V gene TRBV6-1 combines with J gene TRBJ1-3; 9 bases fit TRBD1. Looked up from germline, CDR1 is MNHNS and CDR2 is SASEGT. The CDR3 length is 17 residues. Losses at the gene ends were 4 bases for V and 2 bases for J; bases not matched to a gene: 9. The CDR3 DNA is TGTGCCAGCAGTGCCCGGACAGGGGACTCGGCTGGAAACACCATATATTTT. Residues: CASSARTGDSAGNTIYF.